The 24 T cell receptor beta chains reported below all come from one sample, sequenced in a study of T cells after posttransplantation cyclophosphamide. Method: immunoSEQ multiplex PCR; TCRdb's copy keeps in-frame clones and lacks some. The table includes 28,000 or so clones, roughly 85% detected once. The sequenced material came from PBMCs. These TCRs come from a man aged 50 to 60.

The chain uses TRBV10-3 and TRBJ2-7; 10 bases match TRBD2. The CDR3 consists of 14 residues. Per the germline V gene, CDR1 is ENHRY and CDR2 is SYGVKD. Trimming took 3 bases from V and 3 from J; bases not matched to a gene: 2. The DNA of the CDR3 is TGTGCCATCAGTGAAGGACTAGCGGACTACGAGCAGTACTTC. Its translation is CAISEGLADYEQYF.

The DNA of the CDR3 is TGTGCCAGCTGGGACAGGGGTATTGGCTATGGCTACACCTTC. Translation: CASWDRGIGYGYTF. The V and J genes are TRBV28 and TRBJ1-2; 10 bases agree with TRBD1. V shed 8 bases and J 4 bases; nucleotides not matched to a gene: 7. The CDR3 is 14 amino acids. Germline assignment: CDR1 MDHEN and CDR2 SYDVKM.

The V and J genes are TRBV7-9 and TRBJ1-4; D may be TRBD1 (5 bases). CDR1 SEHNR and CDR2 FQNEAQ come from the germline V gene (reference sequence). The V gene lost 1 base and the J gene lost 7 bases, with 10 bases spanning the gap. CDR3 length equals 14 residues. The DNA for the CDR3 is TGTGCCAGCAGCTTAGGGGGCGTCGGTGAAAAACTGTTTTTT. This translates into CASSLGGVGEKLFF.

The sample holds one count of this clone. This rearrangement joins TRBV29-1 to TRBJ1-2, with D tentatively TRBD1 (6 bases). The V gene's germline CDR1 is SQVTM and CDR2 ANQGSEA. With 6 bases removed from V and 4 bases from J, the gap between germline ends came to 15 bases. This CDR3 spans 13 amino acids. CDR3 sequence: CSVLDRFGYGYTF. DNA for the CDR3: TGCAGCGTCCTTGACAGGTTTGGCTATGGCTACACCTTC.

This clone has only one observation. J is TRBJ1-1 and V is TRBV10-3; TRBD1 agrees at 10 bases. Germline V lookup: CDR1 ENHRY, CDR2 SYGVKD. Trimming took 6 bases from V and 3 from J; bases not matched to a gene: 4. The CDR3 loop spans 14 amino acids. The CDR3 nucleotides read TGTGCCATCAGAGGGACAGGGGCGGACACTGAAGCTTTCTTT. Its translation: CAIRGTGADTEAFF.

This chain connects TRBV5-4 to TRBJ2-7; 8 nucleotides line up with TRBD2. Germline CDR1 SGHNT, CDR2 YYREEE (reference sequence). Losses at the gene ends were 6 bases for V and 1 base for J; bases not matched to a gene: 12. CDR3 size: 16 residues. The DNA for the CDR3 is TGTGCCAGCACCTCCGGTGCCAGCGGGGGTTCCTACGAGCAGTACTTC. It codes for CASTSGASGGSYEQYF.

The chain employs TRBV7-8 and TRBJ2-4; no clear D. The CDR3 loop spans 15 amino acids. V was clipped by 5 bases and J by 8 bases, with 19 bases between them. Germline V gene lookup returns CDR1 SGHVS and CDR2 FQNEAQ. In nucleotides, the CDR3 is TGTGCCAGCAGCCCTGCCCCGGGTCAGTCGGACATTCAGTACTTC. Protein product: CASSPAPGQSDIQYF.

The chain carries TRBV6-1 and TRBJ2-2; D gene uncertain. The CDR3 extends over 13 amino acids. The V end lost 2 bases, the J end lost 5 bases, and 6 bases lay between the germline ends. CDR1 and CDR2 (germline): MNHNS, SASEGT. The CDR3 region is CASSETFTGELFF. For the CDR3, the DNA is TGTGCCAGCAGTGAAACTTTTACCGGGGAGCTGTTTTTT.

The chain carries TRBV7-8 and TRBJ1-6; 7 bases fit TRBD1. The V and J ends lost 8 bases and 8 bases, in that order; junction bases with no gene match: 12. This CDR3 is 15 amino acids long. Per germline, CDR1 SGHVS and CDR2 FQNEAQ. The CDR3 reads CASGASTGFDSPLHF. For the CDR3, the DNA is TGTGCCAGCGGAGCCTCGACAGGGTTTGATTCACCCCTCCACTTT.

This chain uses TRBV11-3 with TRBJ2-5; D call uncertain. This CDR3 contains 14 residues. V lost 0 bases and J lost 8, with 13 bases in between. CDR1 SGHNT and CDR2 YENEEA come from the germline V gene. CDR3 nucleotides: TGTGCCAGCAGCTTAGAGCCTTCCAAGAGAACCCAGTACTTC. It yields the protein CASSLEPSKRTQYF.

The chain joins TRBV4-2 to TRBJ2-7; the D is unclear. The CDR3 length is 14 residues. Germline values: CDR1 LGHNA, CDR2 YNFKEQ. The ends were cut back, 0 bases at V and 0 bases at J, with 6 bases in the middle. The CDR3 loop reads CASSQDPGSYEQYF. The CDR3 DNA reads TGTGCCAGCAGCCAAGACCCGGGCTCCTACGAGCAGTACTTC.

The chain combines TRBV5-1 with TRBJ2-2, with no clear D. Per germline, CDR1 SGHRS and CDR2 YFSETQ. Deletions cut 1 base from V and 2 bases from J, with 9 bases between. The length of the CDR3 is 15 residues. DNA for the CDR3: TGCGCCAGCAGCTTGTTCGGAGAAAACACCGGGGAGCTGTTTTTT. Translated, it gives CASSLFGENTGELFF.

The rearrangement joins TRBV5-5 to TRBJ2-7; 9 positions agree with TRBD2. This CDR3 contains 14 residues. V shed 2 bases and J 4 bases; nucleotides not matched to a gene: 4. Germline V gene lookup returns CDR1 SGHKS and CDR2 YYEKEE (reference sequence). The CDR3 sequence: CASSFGLASYEQYF. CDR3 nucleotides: TGTGCCAGCAGCTTTGGACTAGCGTCTTACGAGCAGTACTTC.

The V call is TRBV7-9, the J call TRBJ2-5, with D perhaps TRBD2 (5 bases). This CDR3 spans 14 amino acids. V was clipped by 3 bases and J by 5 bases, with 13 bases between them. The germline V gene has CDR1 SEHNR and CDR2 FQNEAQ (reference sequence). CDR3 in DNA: TGTGCCAGCAGCTTGTCCGGGATCGGTGAGACCCAGTACTTC. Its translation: CASSLSGIGETQYF.

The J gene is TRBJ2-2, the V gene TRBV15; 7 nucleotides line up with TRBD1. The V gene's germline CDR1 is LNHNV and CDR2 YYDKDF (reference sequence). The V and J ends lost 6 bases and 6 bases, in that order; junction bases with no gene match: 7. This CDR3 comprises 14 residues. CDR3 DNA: TGTGCCACCAGTGAGGACAGGAGACCCGGGGAGCTGTTTTTT. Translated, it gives CATSEDRRPGELFF.

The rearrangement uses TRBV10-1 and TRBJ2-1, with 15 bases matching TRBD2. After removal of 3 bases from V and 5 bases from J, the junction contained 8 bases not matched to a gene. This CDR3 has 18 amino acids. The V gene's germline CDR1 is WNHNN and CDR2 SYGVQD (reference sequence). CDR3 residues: CASSDPGTSGRPHNEQFF. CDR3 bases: TGCGCCAGCAGTGACCCCGGGACTAGCGGGAGGCCCCACAATGAGCAGTTCTTC.

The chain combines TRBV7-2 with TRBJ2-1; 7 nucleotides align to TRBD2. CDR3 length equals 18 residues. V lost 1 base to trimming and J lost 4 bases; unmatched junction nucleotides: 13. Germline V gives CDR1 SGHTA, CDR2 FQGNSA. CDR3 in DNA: TGTGCCAGCAGCTTAGTAAAGTATTGGCGGGGGTTTTACAATGAGCAGTTCTTC. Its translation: CASSLVKYWRGFYNEQFF.

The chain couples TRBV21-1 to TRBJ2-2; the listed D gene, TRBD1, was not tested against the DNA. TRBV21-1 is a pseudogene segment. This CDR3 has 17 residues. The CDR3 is CASSNPPPGTGTGELFF. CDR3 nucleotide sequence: TGTGCCAGCAGCAACCCTCCCCCCGGGACAGGGACCGGGGAGCTGTTTTTT.

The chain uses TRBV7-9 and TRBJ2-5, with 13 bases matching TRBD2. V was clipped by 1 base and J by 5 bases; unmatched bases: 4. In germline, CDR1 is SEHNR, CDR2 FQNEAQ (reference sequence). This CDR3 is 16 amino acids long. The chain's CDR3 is CASSLGTSGSVETQYF. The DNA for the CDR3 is TGTGCCAGCAGCTTAGGGACTAGCGGGAGTGTTGAGACCCAGTACTTC.

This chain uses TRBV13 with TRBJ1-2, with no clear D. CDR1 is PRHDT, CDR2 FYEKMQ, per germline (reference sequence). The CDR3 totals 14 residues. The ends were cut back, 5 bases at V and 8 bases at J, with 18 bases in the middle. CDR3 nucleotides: TGTGCCAGCAGCCTAAACACGGGAGCTACAGGCTACACCTTC. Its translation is CASSLNTGATGYTF.

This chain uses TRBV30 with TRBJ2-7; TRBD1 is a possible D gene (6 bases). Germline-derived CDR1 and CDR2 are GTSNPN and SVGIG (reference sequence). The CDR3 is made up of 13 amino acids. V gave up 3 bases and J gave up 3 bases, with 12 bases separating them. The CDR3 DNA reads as TGTGCCTGGAGCCTAGGACAGAGCTACGAGCAGTACTTC. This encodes CAWSLGQSYEQYF.

In DNA form, the CDR3 reads TGTGCCAGCAGCGTAGACTGGGACAGTAGTCTCTATGGCTACACCTTC. Translating gives CASSVDWDSSLYGYTF. The chain is built from TRBV9 and TRBJ1-2; TRBD1 agrees at 7 bases. V lost 0 bases to trimming and J lost 4 bases; unmatched junction nucleotides: 9. Germline assignment: CDR1 SGDLS and CDR2 YYNGEE. The CDR3 contains 16 residues.

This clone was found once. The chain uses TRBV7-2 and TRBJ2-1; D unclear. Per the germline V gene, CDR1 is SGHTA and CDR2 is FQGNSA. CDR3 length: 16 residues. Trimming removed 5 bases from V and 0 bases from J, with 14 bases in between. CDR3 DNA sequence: TGTGCCAGCAGCCGCTCCCACAGCCTCTCCTACAATGAGCAGTTCTTC. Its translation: CASSRSHSLSYNEQFF.

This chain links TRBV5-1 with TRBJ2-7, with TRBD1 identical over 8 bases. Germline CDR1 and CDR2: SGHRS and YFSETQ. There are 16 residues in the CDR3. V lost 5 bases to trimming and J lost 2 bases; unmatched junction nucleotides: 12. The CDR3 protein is CASRNPGQDIPYEQYF. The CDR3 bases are TGCGCCAGCAGAAATCCGGGACAGGACATCCCCTACGAGCAGTACTTC.